This T cell receptor (beta chain) was profiled in a study of blood T cell repertoires in COVID-19. Per germline, CDR1 SGDLS and CDR2 YYNGEE. V trimming: 6 bases; J trimming: 6 bases; junction bases outside the gene matches: 14. The CDR3 sequence is 16 residues long. Sequencing was performed with immunoSEQ multiplex PCR; in TCRdb, only in-frame clones are kept and a portion is missing. The table lists a few hundred thousand clones, about nine tenths of them singletons. The receptor comes from a woman aged 30 to 39 who had recovered from COVID-19. V is TRBV9 and J is TRBJ2-1; TRBD2 matches 8 bases. Material: PBMCs or T cells enriched from blood (not recorded which). For the CDR3, the DNA is TGTGCCAGCACCCCGAGCCCAGCGGGAGTTGGCAATGAGCAGTTCTTC. Its translation is CASTPSPAGVGNEQFF. The full variable domain, rest sourced from reference TRBV9 and TRBJ2-1, is DSGVTQTPKHLITATGQRVTLRCSPRSGDLSVYWYQQSLDQGLQFLIQYYNGEERAKGNILERFSAQQFPDLHSELNLSSLELGDSALYFCASTPSPAGVGNEQFFGPGTRLTVL.